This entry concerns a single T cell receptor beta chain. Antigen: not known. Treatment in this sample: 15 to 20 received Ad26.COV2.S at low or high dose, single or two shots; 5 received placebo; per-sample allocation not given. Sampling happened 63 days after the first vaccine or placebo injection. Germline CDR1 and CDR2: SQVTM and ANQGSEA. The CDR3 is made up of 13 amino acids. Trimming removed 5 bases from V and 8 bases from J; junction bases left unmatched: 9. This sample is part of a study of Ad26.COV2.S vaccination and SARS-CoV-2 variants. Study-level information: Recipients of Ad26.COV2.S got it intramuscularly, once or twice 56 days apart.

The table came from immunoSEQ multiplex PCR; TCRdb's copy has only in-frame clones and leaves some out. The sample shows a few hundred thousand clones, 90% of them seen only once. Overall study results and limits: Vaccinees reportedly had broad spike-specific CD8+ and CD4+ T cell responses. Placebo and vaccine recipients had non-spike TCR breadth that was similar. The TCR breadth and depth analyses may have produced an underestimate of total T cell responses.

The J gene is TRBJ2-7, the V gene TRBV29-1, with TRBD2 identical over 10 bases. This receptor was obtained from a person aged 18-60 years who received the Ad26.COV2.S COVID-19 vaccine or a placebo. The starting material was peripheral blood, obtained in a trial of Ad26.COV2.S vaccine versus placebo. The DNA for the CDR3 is TGCAGCGTTAGTCTAGCGGGAGTCCAACAGCAGTACTTC. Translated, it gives CSVSLAGVQQQYF.